This T cell receptor (beta chain) was observed in a study of cytomegalovirus exposure and HLA in healthy donors. Study-wide results and limits: Accurate HLA-A and HLA-B prediction from TCR beta sequences was reported for most subjects. Among CMV-associated TCR beta chains, most appeared HLA-restricted in a later analysis. Later work showed greater clonal expansion in HLA-associated TCR beta chains than in equally common others.

Researchers ran the PCR with 60 Vbeta and 13 Jbeta primers. Clones were read by immunoSEQ multiplex PCR, and TCRdb kept only the in-frame ones, dropping some. Of around 230,000 clones in the sample, about 81% were seen once. From germline, CDR1 is SQVTM and CDR2 ANQGSEA. V dropped 7 bases and J dropped 2 bases, with 18 bases sitting between them. This CDR3 comprises 15 residues. With respect to this clone: Its antigen remains unknown.

The origin of this receptor is a man aged 35 to 55 in good health and CMV-seropositive. What was sequenced was PBMCs. The gene calls are TRBV29-1 and TRBJ1-5; D possibly corresponds to TRBD1 (5 bases). CDR3 amino acids: CSAKAGGPGNQPQHF. CDR3 in DNA: TGCAGCGCCAAAGCGGGGGGACCGGGCAATCAGCCCCAGCATTTT.